In this sample, the clone carrying this TCR beta chain turned up a few times. CDR3 size: 14 residues. The germline gives CDR1 SGHRS, CDR2 YFSETQ. The V and J ends lost 1 base and 3 bases, in that order; junction bases with no gene match: 3. Peripheral blood genomic DNA, not sorted cells or RNA, was the template. TRB rearrangements spanning V, D and J were amplified using mixed TRB-A/B primers. TCRdb independently ran MiXCR on the multiplex PCR reads; one entry per CDR3 protein. Of 3,000 or so distinct CDR3 sequences detected, more than 20% appear once; the ten largest clones hold roughly a third. The data were taken from a study of T cell repertoires in aging, cancer and after chemotherapy.

Sample: blood. This receptor was taken from a human donor with a solid tumor. The chain joins TRBV5-1 to TRBJ2-7; 8 bases agree with TRBD2. The CDR3 is CASSLSGSYYEQYF. CDR3 DNA: TGCGCCAGCAGCTTGAGCGGGAGCTACTACGAGCAGTACTTC.